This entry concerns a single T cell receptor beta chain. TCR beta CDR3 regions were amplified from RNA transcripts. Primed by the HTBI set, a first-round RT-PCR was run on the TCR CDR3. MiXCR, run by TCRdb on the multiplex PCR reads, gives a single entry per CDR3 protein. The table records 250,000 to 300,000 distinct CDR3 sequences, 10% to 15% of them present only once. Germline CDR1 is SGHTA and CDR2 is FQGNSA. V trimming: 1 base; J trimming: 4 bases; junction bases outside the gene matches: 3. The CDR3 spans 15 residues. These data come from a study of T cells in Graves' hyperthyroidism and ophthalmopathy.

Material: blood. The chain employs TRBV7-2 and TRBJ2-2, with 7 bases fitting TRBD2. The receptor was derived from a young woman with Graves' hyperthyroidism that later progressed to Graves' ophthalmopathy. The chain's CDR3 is CASSLGGGGTGELFF. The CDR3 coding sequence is TGTGCCAGCAGCTTAGGTGGGGGGGGCACCGGGGAGCTGTTTTTT. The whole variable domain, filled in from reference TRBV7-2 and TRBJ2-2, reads GAGVSQSPSNKVTEKGKDVELRCDPISGHTALYWYRQSLGQGLEFLIYFQGNSAPDKSGLPSDRFSAERTGGSVSTLTIQRTQQEDSAVYLCASSLGGGGTGELFFGEGSRLTVL.